Below are 23 T cell receptor beta chains sequenced from a single sample in a study of graft-versus-host responses after intestinal transplantation. Data came from immunoSEQ multiplex PCR; TCRdb stores just in-frame clones and leaves some out. The table records about 71,000 clones, roughly 88% of them present only once. No antigen is known for these receptors. The specimen was unstimulated CD8+ T cells sorted from spleen or lymph node cells, collected before intestinal transplant. The receptors were sampled from a human donor who received an intestinal transplant.

This chain connects TRBV9 to TRBJ2-1, with 8 bases fitting TRBD1. V lost 2 bases to trimming and J lost 0 bases; unmatched junction nucleotides: 1. CDR1 and CDR2 from the germline V gene are SGDLS and YYNGEE. The CDR3 runs 15 residues. Written as DNA, the CDR3 is TGTGCCAGCAGCGTGACAGGGGTCTCCTACAATGAGCAGTTCTTC. Amino acid sequence: CASSVTGVSYNEQFF.

The chain combines TRBV5-1 with TRBJ1-4, with D tentatively TRBD1 (5 bases). Germline lookup yields CDR1 SGHRS and CDR2 YFSETQ. Trimming took off 4 bases at V and 5 bases at J, with 12 bases between the two ends. The CDR3 contains 14 residues. The CDR3 spells CASSQGGLNEKLFF. In DNA, the CDR3 is TGCGCCAGCAGCCAGGGCGGTCTGAATGAAAAACTGTTTTTT.

The chain has TRBV18 and TRBJ1-4, with D tentatively TRBD1 (6 bases). The CDR3 contains 13 residues. Germline V gene sequence: CDR1 KGHSH, CDR2 LQKENI. Trimming pared 3 bases from V and 7 bases from J, leaving 9 bases between. The CDR3 coding sequence is TGTGCCAGCTCACCGGGGGCCAGTGAAAAACTGTTTTTT. Protein sequence: CASSPGASEKLFF.

The V gene is TRBV15, the J gene TRBJ1-2, with a tentative D call TRBD1 (6 bases). The V gene lost 0 bases and the J gene lost 8 bases, with 13 bases spanning the gap. Per germline, CDR1 LNHNV and CDR2 YYDKDF (reference sequence). CDR3 length: 14 residues. The CDR3 coding sequence is TGTGCCACCAGCAGAGATCTCACAGGGTGGGGCTACACCTTC. Its translation: CATSRDLTGWGYTF.

This sequence joins TRBV13 and TRBJ1-1; D not resolved. The CDR3 runs 13 residues. Germline CDR1 and CDR2: PRHDT and FYEKMQ (reference sequence). Trimming pared 5 bases from V and 1 base from J, leaving 8 bases between. CDR3 coding DNA: TGTGCCAGCAGCCCAGAGGGGAACACTGAAGCTTTCTTT. Its translation: CASSPEGNTEAFF.

This clone was counted once. This chain joins TRBV5-6 and TRBJ2-1, with 11 bases that match TRBD2. Germline assignment: CDR1 SGHDT and CDR2 YYEEEE. V gave up 3 bases and J gave up 7 bases; unmatched junction bases: 3. The CDR3 spans 14 residues. The CDR3 protein is CASSWGTSGNEQFF. Here the CDR3 DNA reads TGTGCCAGCAGCTGGGGGACTAGCGGTAATGAGCAGTTCTTC.

This chain uses TRBV9 with TRBJ1-3; D unresolved. V shed 3 bases and J shed 1 base, with 14 bases lying between them. The CDR3 is 16 amino acids. The germline V gene has CDR1 SGDLS and CDR2 YYNGEE. The CDR3 is CASSAPAAGSGNTIYF. In nucleotides, the CDR3 is TGTGCCAGCAGCGCCCCAGCGGCGGGGTCTGGAAACACCATATATTTT.

This clone was recorded once. The junction departs from germline at one end; a sequencing error may be responsible. As DNA, the CDR3 is TGTGCTAGCAGCCCCGGACAGGGTAGCTCCTATAATTCACCCCTCCACTTT. This sequence encodes CASSPGQGSSYNSPLHF. The rearrangement joins TRBV7-7 to TRBJ1-6; TRBD1 matches at 8 bases. CDR1 and CDR2 from the germline V gene are SSHAT and FNYEAQ (reference sequence). The CDR3 extends over 17 amino acids. Full variable domain (rest looked up from reference TRBV7-7 and TRBJ1-6): GAGVSQSPRYKVTKRGQDVTLRCDPISSHATLYWYQQALGQGPEFLTYFNYEAQPDKSGLPSDRFSAERPEGSISTLTIQRTEQRDSAMYRCASSPGQGSSYNSPLHFGNGTRLTVT.

This chain links TRBV27 with TRBJ2-7, with a weak D call TRBD2 (5 bases). V lost 3 bases and J lost 4, with 7 bases in between. CDR1 and CDR2 from the germline V gene are MNHEY and SMNVEV (reference sequence). The CDR3 runs 12 residues. CDR3 protein: CASSFGGYEQYF. In nucleotides, the CDR3 is TGTGCCAGCAGTTTTGGCGGGTACGAGCAGTACTTC.

The genes are TRBV5-5 and TRBJ1-1; D gene unclear. Germline V gene lookup returns CDR1 SGHKS and CDR2 YYEKEE (reference sequence). V lost 0 bases, J lost 1 base, and 4 bases lay in between. The CDR3 runs to 13 residues. CDR3 DNA: TGTGCCAGCAGCTTGGGAGAGAACACTGAAGCTTTCTTT. Protein product: CASSLGENTEAFF.

This sequence joins TRBV5-4 and TRBJ2-7; D call uncertain. The CDR3 loop spans 13 amino acids. V dropped 0 bases and J dropped 3 bases, with 7 bases sitting between them. Germline assignment: CDR1 SGHNT and CDR2 YYREEE (reference sequence). The CDR3 bases are TGTGCCAGCAGCTTGGGGGCCATCTACGAGCAGTACTTC. It encodes CASSLGAIYEQYF.

This clone was recorded a few times. The CDR3 DNA sequence: TGTGCCAGCAGTTACTTGCGTGGCTACACCTTC. As protein: CASSYLRGYTF. V and J are TRBV6-6 and TRBJ1-2, with D unresolved. V lost 1 base, J lost 7 bases, and 4 bases lay in between. Germline V gene data show CDR1 as MNHNY and CDR2 as SVGAGI (reference sequence). The CDR3 has 11 residues.

This chain uses TRBV7-9 with TRBJ2-3; D perhaps matches TRBD2 (6 bases). The CDR3 spans 14 residues. Trimming took 5 bases from V and 4 from J, leaving 13 bases between them. Per germline, CDR1 SEHNR and CDR2 FQNEAQ (reference sequence). This CDR3 is CASSPSGLPDTQYF. The CDR3 coding sequence is TGTGCCAGCAGCCCCAGCGGGCTCCCAGATACGCAGTATTTT.

Written as DNA, the CDR3 is TGTGCCAGCATGTTCCAGGGTGGCACTGAAGCTTTCTTT. Its translation is CASMFQGGTEAFF. This chain connects TRBV6-5 to TRBJ1-1; D possibly corresponds to TRBD1 (5 bases). The CDR3 sequence is 13 residues long. Germline assignment: CDR1 MNHEY and CDR2 SVGAGI. The V end was cut by 7 bases, the J end by 4 bases, with 13 bases between.

The rearrangement joins TRBV4-1 to TRBJ1-1; D gene unclear. The V and J ends lost 1 base and 7 bases respectively, with 7 bases between them. Germline CDR1 MGHRA, CDR2 YSYEKL. The CDR3 is 12 residues long. CDR3 loop: CASSQGAGEAFF. Here the CDR3 DNA reads TGCGCCAGCAGCCAAGGCGCGGGTGAAGCTTTCTTT.

The chain uses TRBV28 and TRBJ1-1; tentatively, D is TRBD1 (6 bases). Trimming stripped 7 bases from V and 11 bases from J, with 11 bases between. This CDR3 is built from 10 residues. Germline V gene data show CDR1 as MDHEN and CDR2 as SYDVKM. The chain's CDR3 is CASTGEMAFF. As DNA, the CDR3 is TGTGCCAGCACAGGGGAGATGGCTTTCTTT. The full variable domain, with the rest looked up from reference TRBV28 and TRBJ1-1, is DVKVTQSSRYLVKRTGEKVFLECVQDMDHENMFWYRQDPGLGLRLIYFSYDVKMKEKGDIPEGYSVSREKKERFSLILESASTNQTSMYLCASTGEMAFFGQGTRLTVV.

This chain connects TRBV7-2 to TRBJ2-4; D is ambiguous. This CDR3 comprises 15 residues. Germline CDR1 reads SGHTA; CDR2 reads FQGNSA. Deletions cut 1 base from V and 0 bases from J, with 7 bases between. The CDR3 is CASSLGAIAKNIQYF. CDR3 DNA sequence: TGTGCCAGCAGCTTAGGGGCCATAGCCAAAAACATTCAGTACTTC. Drawing the rest from reference TRBV7-2 and TRBJ2-4, the complete variable domain is GAGVSQSPSNKVTEKGKDVELRCDPISGHTALYWYRQSLGQGLEFLIYFQGNSAPDKSGLPSDRFSAERTGGSVSTLTIQRTQQEDSAVYLCASSLGAIAKNIQYFGAGTRLSVL.

This sequence joins TRBV15 and TRBJ1-1; D perhaps matches TRBD1 (6 bases). Germline loops: CDR1 LNHNV, CDR2 YYDKDF (reference sequence). CDR3 size: 16 residues. Trimming shortened V by 0 bases and J by 2 bases, and 13 bases separated the two germline ends. The CDR3: CATSRDSGQLNTEAFF. The CDR3 coding sequence is TGTGCCACCAGCAGAGACTCAGGACAGCTTAACACTGAAGCTTTCTTT. Full variable domain (outside the CDR3, taken from reference TRBV15 and TRBJ1-1): DAMVIQNPRYQVTQFGKPVTLSCSQTLNHNVMYWYQQKSSQAPKLLFHYYDKDFNNEADTPDNFQSRRPNTSFCFLDIRSPGLGDTAMYLCATSRDSGQLNTEAFFGQGTRLTVV.

The gene calls are TRBV13 and TRBJ1-2, with 8 bases that match TRBD1. This CDR3 comprises 14 residues. CDR1 PRHDT and CDR2 FYEKMQ come from the germline V gene (reference sequence). V was pared by 0 bases and J by 6 bases, with 3 bases of the junction left unmatched. In DNA, the CDR3 is TGTGCCAGCAGCTTAGGGACAGGGGAGGATGGCTACACCTTC. Its protein product is CASSLGTGEDGYTF.

V is TRBV2 and J is TRBJ2-5; TRBD1 is a possible D gene (7 bases). The CDR3 spans 14 residues. Germline V gene lookup returns CDR1 SNHLY and CDR2 FYNNEI. V was clipped by 4 bases and J by 5 bases, with 14 bases between them. The DNA of the CDR3 is TGTGCCAGCAGTGCGTTCAGGGGGGCTGAGACCCAGTACTTC. Amino acid sequence: CASSAFRGAETQYF.

The chain has TRBV7-6 and TRBJ1-1; TRBD1 aligns across 8 bases. Looked up from germline, CDR1 is SGHVS and CDR2 is FNYEAQ. The J segment lost 3 bases and the V segment lost 5 bases, leaving 11 bases of the junction unmatched. CDR3 length: 16 residues. The CDR3 is CASSDDRGRGYTEAFF. For the CDR3, the DNA is TGTGCCAGCAGCGACGACAGGGGTAGGGGCTACACTGAAGCTTTCTTT.

The CDR3 spells CASSVAQNYEQYF. Written as DNA, the CDR3 is TGCGCCAGCAGCGTAGCCCAAAACTACGAGCAGTACTTC. The chain couples TRBV5-1 to TRBJ2-7; D is ambiguous. This CDR3 is built from 13 residues. The V gene's germline CDR1 is SGHRS and CDR2 YFSETQ. Trimming took 4 bases from V and 3 from J, leaving 11 bases between them.

This chain joins TRBV10-3 and TRBJ2-2; tentative D call: TRBD2 (5 bases). CDR1 ENHRY and CDR2 SYGVKD come from the germline V gene. The length of the CDR3 is 14 residues. Trimming took 0 bases from V and 5 from J, leaving 7 bases between them. Here the CDR3 DNA reads TGTGCCATCAGTGAGTCCGGGAAAACCGGGGAGCTGTTTTTT. As protein: CAISESGKTGELFF.